Listed below are T cell receptor beta chains from one sample, sequenced in a study of CD8 T cells in Susac syndrome. Via MiXCR, TCRdb re-called the immunoSEQ multiplex PCR reads, giving one row per CDR3 protein. The sample gives some 170,000 distinct CDR3 sequences, approximately 92% of which show up once; around 0.13% is in the top ten. What was sequenced was CD4+ T cells from PBMCs. Source of these receptors: a human donor in good health. Each CDR3 is given with its conserved first and last residue. D genes are given only for firm matches. Clone size, where shown, is once, few, many, or a class for clones that have expanded.

V: TRBV3-1
size: .
D: .
J: TRBJ1-6
DNA: TGTGCCAGCAGTCGGTCCTATAATTCACCCCTCCACTTT
CDR3: CASSRSYNSPLHF

V: TRBV12-3/TRBV12-4
size: .
D: .
J: TRBJ1-5
DNA: TGTGCCAGCAGCACCCAGGGCCTGGCCCAGCATTTT
CDR3: CASSTQGLAQHF

V: TRBV7-2
size: few
D: .
J: TRBJ2-7
DNA: TGTGCCAGCAGCTTAGCCCCCTCCTCCTACGAGCAGTACTTC
CDR3: CASSLAPSSYEQYF

V: TRBV29-1
size: .
D: .
J: TRBJ2-2
DNA: TGCAGCGTTGAAGCAGTCACCGGGGAGCTGTTTTTT
CDR3: CSVEAVTGELFF

V: TRBV29-1
size: .
D: .
J: TRBJ2-3
DNA: TGCAGCGTTGAAATCAGGGCCAGGGGTCCAGATACGCAGTATTTT
CDR3: CSVEIRARGPDTQYF

V: TRBV3-1
size: .
D: TRBD2
J: TRBJ2-2
DNA: TGTGCCAGCCGGACTAGCGGGGGGGCCTTAACCGGGGAGCTGTTTTTT
CDR3: CASRTSGGALTGELFF

V: TRBV4-1
size: .
D: .
J: TRBJ1-2
DNA: TGCGCCAGCAGCCAAGATAGAGGGGCGAACTATGGCTACACCTTC
CDR3: CASSQDRGANYGYTF

V: TRBV7-9
size: .
D: .
J: TRBJ1-4
DNA: TGTGCCAGCAGCTTAAGAGATAATGAAAAACTGTTTTTT
CDR3: CASSLRDNEKLFF

V: TRBV20-1
size: .
D: TRBD2
J: TRBJ2-5
DNA: TGCAGTGCTAGAGATCCGGGGGGGAACTACCAAGAGACCCAGTACTTC
CDR3: CSARDPGGNYQETQYF

V: TRBV5-1
size: .
D: .
J: TRBJ1-1
DNA: TGCGCCAGCAGCTTGGAAGGCAGAAATGAAGCTTTCTTT
CDR3: CASSLEGRNEAFF

V: TRBV20-1
size: .
D: .
J: TRBJ1-1
DNA: TGCAGTGCTAGAGATTATGGCGGGGGGGGCACTGAAGCTTTCTTT
CDR3: CSARDYGGGGTEAFF

V: TRBV6-2/TRBV6-3
size: .
D: .
J: TRBJ2-3
DNA: TGTGCCAGCAGTTACTCGGGGATCGGCACAGATACGCAGTATTTT
CDR3: CASSYSGIGTDTQYF

V: TRBV10-3
size: .
D: TRBD2
J: TRBJ2-5
DNA: TGTGCCGCGGCCAGGGAGGGAGAGACCCAGTACTTC
CDR3: CAAAREGETQYF

V: TRBV2
size: .
D: .
J: TRBJ2-4
DNA: TGTGCCAGCAGTGAAGCGCGGGGGCGGGCCAAAAACATTCAGTACTTC
CDR3: CASSEARGRAKNIQYF

V: TRBV29-1
size: once
D: .
J: TRBJ1-2
DNA: TGCAGCGTGGACAGTATCTATGGCTACACCTTC
CDR3: CSVDSIYGYTF

V: TRBV7-8
size: .
D: .
J: TRBJ2-7
DNA: TGTGCCAGCAGCCTTAGAACGGATCGGGAGCAGTACTTC
CDR3: CASSLRTDREQYF

V: TRBV29-1
size: .
D: TRBD1
J: TRBJ2-7
DNA: TGCAGCGTTGGACAGGGGGCGACCTACGAGCAGTACTTC
CDR3: CSVGQGATYEQYF

V: TRBV6-5
size: .
D: .
J: TRBJ2-3
DNA: TGTGCCAGCAAGACGCAGCTCACAGATACGCAGTATTTT
CDR3: CASKTQLTDTQYF

V: TRBV29-1
size: .
D: .
J: TRBJ2-7
DNA: TGCAGCGTCTACCGACAGGAATCCTACGAGCAGTACTTC
CDR3: CSVYRQESYEQYF

V: TRBV3-1
size: .
D: TRBD2
J: TRBJ2-3
DNA: TGTGCCAGCAGCCATCTTAGCGGGGGGGCCGGGGATACGCAGTATTTT
CDR3: CASSHLSGGAGDTQYF

V: TRBV6-6
size: once
D: .
J: TRBJ1-2
DNA: TGTGCCAGCAGGACTACAACAAGAGGGAACTATGGCTACACCTTC
CDR3: CASRTTTRGNYGYTF

V: TRBV12-3/TRBV12-4
size: .
D: TRBD1
J: TRBJ2-1
DNA: TGTGCCAGCGACTTGGCCGGACAGGGTTGGGGAAGCTCCTACAATGAGCAGTTCTTC
CDR3: CASDLAGQGWGSSYNEQFF

V: TRBV12-3/TRBV12-4
size: .
D: TRBD2
J: TRBJ2-3
DNA: TGTGCCAGCAACCTTTATTCGGGGGGATCGCAGTATTTT
CDR3: CASNLYSGGSQYF

V: TRBV5-6
size: .
D: .
J: TRBJ2-4
DNA: TGTGCCAGCAGCTTGGTATCGAACATTCAGTACTTC
CDR3: CASSLVSNIQYF

V: TRBV20-1
size: .
D: TRBD2
J: TRBJ2-3
DNA: TGCAGTCTAAGCGGGGGGCCCACAGATACGCAGTATTTT
CDR3: CSLSGGPTDTQYF

V: TRBV7-2
size: .
D: TRBD1
J: TRBJ1-4
DNA: TGTGCCAGCAGTCGGACAGGGGTTAATGAAAAACTGTTTTTT
CDR3: CASSRTGVNEKLFF

V: TRBV29-1
size: .
D: .
J: TRBJ1-4
DNA: TGCAGCGCGTCAGATGAAAAACTGTTTTTT
CDR3: CSASDEKLFF

V: TRBV7-3
size: few
D: .
J: TRBJ2-3
DNA: TGTGCCAGCAGCTTAGGGGGGTACACAGATACGCAGTATTTT
CDR3: CASSLGGYTDTQYF

V: TRBV5-4
size: .
D: .
J: TRBJ1-6
DNA: TGTGCCAGCAGCTTGGATGCGGGTAATTCACCCCTCCACTTT
CDR3: CASSLDAGNSPLHF

V: TRBV7-3
size: once
D: .
J: TRBJ2-3
DNA: TGTGCCAGCAGCCAATGGCAGGGGACAGATACGCAGTATTTT
CDR3: CASSQWQGTDTQYF

V: TRBV7-2
size: .
D: TRBD1
J: TRBJ2-7
DNA: TGTGCCAGCAGCTTCTCTGCCGGGACAGGGGGAGGGGGCGAGCAGTACTTC
CDR3: CASSFSAGTGGGGEQYF

V: TRBV6-5
size: .
D: TRBD2
J: TRBJ2-1
DNA: TGTGCCAGCAGCCAAGGGGCGGGGGGATACAATGAGCAGTTCTTC
CDR3: CASSQGAGGYNEQFF

V: TRBV12-3/TRBV12-4
size: .
D: .
J: TRBJ2-1
DNA: TGTGCCAGCAGCTGGGCCGTTAGCTCCTACAATGAGCAGTTCTTC
CDR3: CASSWAVSSYNEQFF

V: TRBV19
size: .
D: .
J: TRBJ1-2
DNA: TGTGCCAGTAGTATCGGCGCATCTTCTTATGGCTACACCTTC
CDR3: CASSIGASSYGYTF

V: TRBV6-5
size: .
D: TRBD1
J: TRBJ2-1
DNA: TGTGCCAGCAGTTACGGCGACAGGGGAACCTACAATGAGCAGTTCTTC
CDR3: CASSYGDRGTYNEQFF

V: TRBV23-1
size: once
D: .
J: TRBJ1-4
DNA: TGCGCCAGCAGTTTCTTGTGCCTTGAAAAACTGTTTTTT
CDR3: CASSFLCLEKLFF

V: TRBV5-1
size: .
D: TRBD1
J: TRBJ1-2
DNA: TGCGCCAGCAGCTTGGGCCCCGGGACAGGGGGCTACGGCTACACCTTC
CDR3: CASSLGPGTGGYGYTF

V: TRBV20-1
size: .
D: .
J: TRBJ1-6
DNA: TGCAGTGCTAGAGACCCCGGGACAACTTATAATTCACCCCTCCACTTT
CDR3: CSARDPGTTYNSPLHF